These 32 T cell receptor beta chains originate from one sample sequenced in a study of glioma-infiltrating T cells. Amplification of TCR alpha and beta CDR3 regions from RNA used iRepertoire nested multiplex PCR. In TCRdb, the multiplex PCR reads were re-called with MiXCR into one record per CDR3 protein. Here the sample spans around 390,000 distinct CDR3 sequences, roughly two fifths being singletons. The sequencing input was glioma tissue, nonneoplastic brain tissue, or PBMCs (not recorded which). Source of these receptors: a human donor with low-grade glioma or glioblastoma, undergoing nonglioma brain surgery, or in good health (not recorded which).

On this clonotype itself: A much larger clone differs from this one at a single base, so this may be a read error. The conserved closing phenylalanine or tryptophan is absent in this CDR3, likely reflecting a read error. V is TRBV20-1 and J is TRBJ2-3; D is uncertain. The CDR3 sequence is 15 residues long. Germline CDR1 DFQATT, CDR2 SNEGSKA (reference sequence). V gave up 1 base and J gave up 3 bases, with 14 bases separating them. CDR3 sequence (DNA): TGCAGTGCTAGAGCGTCCAGGTTTAGAACAGATACGCAGTATTAT. Its protein product is CSARASRFRTDTQYY.

This clonotype was counted at least ten times. The J gene is TRBJ1-2, the V gene TRBV28; no definite D call. The V end was cut by 10 bases, the J end by 0 bases, with 12 bases between. There are 13 residues in the CDR3. Per germline, CDR1 MDHEN and CDR2 SYDVKM. This CDR3 is CAIQNITNYGYTF. As DNA, the CDR3 is TGTGCCATTCAAAACATCACTAACTATGGCTACACCTTC.

This clonotype appeared many times. J is TRBJ2-3 and V is TRBV27, with D unclear. This CDR3 contains 14 residues. V lost 0 bases, J lost 8 bases, and 12 bases lay in between. CDR1 MNHEY and CDR2 SMNVEV come from the germline V gene (reference sequence). CDR3 bases: TGTGCCAGCAGTTTATCATCCCCAGCCGGTACGCAGTATTTT. It codes for CASSLSSPAGTQYF.

The chain carries TRBV16 and TRBJ2-5; D not resolved. V lost 2 bases and J 3 bases, leaving 10 bases between the germline ends. The CDR3 loop spans 14 amino acids. Germline lookup yields CDR1 KGHSY and CDR2 FQNENV. The CDR3 DNA is TGTGCCAGCAGCCAACAACGGCAGAAAGAGACCCAGTACTTC. It specifies CASSQQRQKETQYF. Full variable domain (outside the CDR3, taken from reference TRBV16 and TRBJ2-5): GEEVAQTPKHLVRGEGQKAKLYCAPIKGHSYVFWYQQVLKNEFKFLISFQNENVFDETGMPKERFSAKCLPNSPCSLEIQATKLEDSAVYFCASSQQRQKETQYFGPGTRLLVL.

This clonotype appeared many times. J is TRBJ2-7 and V is TRBV15; 10 bases align to TRBD2. Trimming took 2 bases from V and 0 from J; bases not matched to a gene: 1. CDR3 length: 15 residues. Germline values: CDR1 LNHNV, CDR2 YYDKDF (reference sequence). In DNA form, the CDR3 reads TGTGCCACCAGCAGAAGGACTAGCGGCTCCTACGAGCAGTACTTC. Protein sequence: CATSRRTSGSYEQYF.

With respect to this clonotype: A much more abundant neighbour one base away suggests this may be a read error. This rearrangement joins TRBV6-2 or TRBV6-3 to TRBJ1-5; maybe TRBD1 (5 bases). The CDR3 contains 14 residues. Germline V gives CDR1 MNHEY, CDR2 SVGEGT. Deletions cut 4 bases from V and 3 bases from J, with 10 bases between. The CDR3 coding sequence is TGTGCCAGCAGTTTTGACAGTGCCAATCAGCCCCAGCATTTT. Its translation is CASSFDSANQPQHF.

The chain couples TRBV4-3 to TRBJ2-3; 10 nucleotides match TRBD1. CDR1 is LGHNA and CDR2 is YSLEER in the germline V gene. The CDR3 has 15 amino acids. After removal of 1 base from V and 10 bases from J, the junction contained 8 bases not matched to a gene. The CDR3 sequence: CASSQGQGASYPQYF. CDR3 nucleotide sequence: TGCGCCAGCAGCCAAGGACAGGGGGCTTCTTATCCGCAGTATTTT.

On this clonotype itself: It may be a read error: a sequence one base away is much more abundant. The gene calls are TRBV20-1 and TRBJ2-1; D tentatively fits TRBD1 or TRBD2 (5 bases each). The germline gives CDR1 DFQATT, CDR2 SNEGSKA (reference sequence). The CDR3 is made up of 12 amino acids. The CDR3 nucleotides are TGCAGTGCCAGGGACCAGGACAATGAGAAGTTCTTC. Translating gives CSARDQDNEKFF.

This clonotype appeared many times. The chain joins TRBV6-1 to TRBJ1-3, with D possibly TRBD1 on 6 matching bases. CDR3 length: 15 amino acids. V lost 7 bases and J 3 bases, leaving 16 bases between the germline ends. The V gene's germline CDR1 is MNHNS and CDR2 SASEGT. CDR3 residues: CASMLGHIGGNTIYF. The CDR3 coding sequence is TGTGCCAGCATGCTGGGACATATCGGTGGAAACACCATATATTTT.

This clonotype has a handful of counts. V is TRBV2 and J is TRBJ1-3, with D maybe TRBD1 (5 bases). Germline CDR1 SNHLY, CDR2 FYNNEI. The CDR3 is made up of 14 amino acids. The V end lost 6 bases, the J end lost 4 bases, and 13 bases lay between the germline ends. The CDR3 spells CASSAAGLGNTIYF. CDR3 in DNA: TGTGCCAGCAGCGCCGCAGGGCTCGGAAACACCATATATTTT.

A remark on this clonotype: This may arise from a read error, as a much more abundant clone is one base away. This chain links TRBV20-1 with TRBJ2-3; possible D gene TRBD2, 5 bases. The V end lost 3 bases, the J end lost 6 bases, and 19 bases lay between the germline ends. Germline assignment: CDR1 DFQATT and CDR2 SNEGSKA (reference sequence). The CDR3 spans 15 residues. In nucleotides, the CDR3 is TGCAGTGCTAGTGTGTCGAGCGGCACAAGGGATACGCAGTATTTT. Translated, it gives CSASVSSGTRDTQYF.

About this clonotype: Being one base from a much bigger clone, this may be a read error. The DNA is omitted, as the CDR3 cannot be located on it reliably, and the CDR3 follows TCRdb's listing. J is TRBJ1-2 and V is TRBV15; the DNA was not compared with TRBD1, the D call given in the table. The CDR3 length is 17 residues, termini included. Germline V CDR1 and CDR2: LNHNV, YYDKDF (reference sequence). The CDR3 loop is CATSRGGVGQGANGHTF.

The rearrangement links TRBV28 to TRBJ2-1; 14 bases align to TRBD2. The CDR3 is 19 residues long. CDR1 and CDR2 from the germline V gene are MDHEN and SYDVKM. V shed 6 bases and J 3 bases; nucleotides not matched to a gene: 13. CDR3 residues: CASSSGLAGVFTSYNEQFF. In nucleotides, the CDR3 is TGTGCCAGCAGCTCGGGACTAGCGGGAGTATTTACAAGCTACAATGAGCAGTTCTTC.

About this clonotype itself: This may come from a read error, since a much larger clone is one base off. The CDR3 here is CASSLGPGRDRGYNEQLF. The CDR3 nucleotides read TGTGCCAGCAGCTTAGGTCCAGGCCGGGACAGGGGATACAATGAGCAGCTCTTC. V is TRBV7-6 and J is TRBJ2-1; 10 nucleotides align to TRBD1. The CDR3 loop spans 18 amino acids. Per the germline V gene, CDR1 is SGHVS and CDR2 is FNYEAQ.

The chain has TRBV7-2 and TRBJ2-3, with a tentative D call TRBD2 (6 bases). V was clipped by 4 bases and J by 2 bases, with 16 bases between them. CDR3 length: 16 amino acids. Germline loops: CDR1 SGHTA, CDR2 FQGNSA. The CDR3 DNA reads as TGTGCCAGCAGCTCCCATCCCGGCGGGGTCACAGATACGCAGTATTTT. Protein sequence: CASSSHPGGVTDTQYF.

This clonotype was found a few times. The rearrangement joins TRBV4-3 to TRBJ1-5, with 8 bases matching TRBD1. The CDR3 totals 18 residues. Trimming at V came to 1 base and at J to 1 base, leaving 9 bases not matched to a gene. In germline, CDR1 is LGHNA, CDR2 YSLEER. The DNA for the CDR3 is TGCGCCAGCAGCCAAGTACGGCAGGGGGCGGGAAGCAATCAGCCCCAGCATTTT. Translation gives CASSQVRQGAGSNQPQHF.

CDR3 amino acids: CASSSALAGVGEQYF. DNA for the CDR3: TGTGCCAGCAGTTCCGCGCTAGCGGGAGTAGGCGAGCAGTACTTC. The V call is TRBV6-2 or TRBV6-3, the J call TRBJ2-7; 10 bases map to TRBD2. The length of the CDR3 is 15 residues. Losses at the gene ends were 4 bases for V and 6 bases for J; bases not matched to a gene: 9. Germline V gene sequence: CDR1 MNHEY, CDR2 SVGEGT.

Concerning this clonotype itself: This may come from a read error, since a much larger clone is one base off. This is likely a read error, given that the CDR3 carries no conserved phenylalanine or tryptophan at its end. This chain joins TRBV6-2 or TRBV6-3 and TRBJ2-1; 11 bases line up with TRBD2. The CDR3 totals 15 residues. The V and J ends lost 2 bases and 4 bases, in that order; junction bases with no gene match: 1. Germline assignment: CDR1 MNHEY and CDR2 SVGEGT. This CDR3 is CASSYLAGGYNEQFL. CDR3 DNA: TGTGCCAGCAGTTACCTAGCGGGAGGTTACAATGAGCAGTTCCTC.

This clonotype has a handful of counts. V gene TRBV20-1 combines with J gene TRBJ2-7; 8 bases match TRBD2. The V gene end was trimmed by 5 bases and the J gene end by 5 bases; junction bases not matched to a gene: 8. CDR3 length: 13 residues. CDR1 and CDR2 from the germline V gene are DFQATT and SNEGSKA (reference sequence). CDR3 residues: CSALAREGNEQYF. CDR3 bases: TGCAGTGCTCTAGCACGGGAGGGAAACGAGCAGTACTTC.

Worth noting for this clonotype: The junction shows a germline mismatch at one end, possibly a read error. The V call is TRBV20-1, the J call TRBJ2-7; D might be TRBD1 (5 bases). The germline CDR1 and CDR2 sequences are DFQATT and SNEGSKA (reference sequence). CDR3 size: 15 residues. CDR3 region: CSARDVGLSSYVQYF. CDR3 nucleotides: TGCAGTGCTAGAGATGTGGGGCTGTCCTCCTACGTGCAGTACTTC.

This clonotype has only a few counts. The genes are TRBV7-6 and TRBJ2-1; D assignment may be TRBD1 or TRBD2 (5 bases each). V was trimmed by 4 bases and J by 6 bases, leaving 13 bases between them. The CDR3 is 14 residues long. Germline CDR1 reads SGHVS; CDR2 reads FNYEAQ. The CDR3 reads CASSYAGTLNEQFF. In nucleotides, the CDR3 is TGTGCCAGCAGCTACGCCGGGACCCTCAATGAGCAGTTCTTC.

This clonotype came up many times. The chain recombines TRBV27 with TRBJ2-3, with D perhaps TRBD2 (6 bases). With 10 bases removed from V and 5 bases from J, the gap between germline ends came to 16 bases. CDR1 is MNHEY, CDR2 SMNVEV, per germline (reference sequence). The CDR3 loop spans 13 amino acids. The CDR3 reads CATNRSGGDTQYF. CDR3 sequence (DNA): TGTGCCACCAACCGATCCGGGGGAGATACGCAGTATTTT.

To note about this clonotype: This is likely a read error, given that the CDR3 carries no conserved phenylalanine or tryptophan at its end. CDR3 nucleotide sequence: TGTGCCAGCAGCTTAGCGTCTCCAGGACAGGGGGCCTCAGATACGCAGTATTCT. Translated: CASSLASPGQGASDTQYS. This chain joins TRBV7-2 and TRBJ2-3; 11 bases agree with TRBD1. V dropped 0 bases and J dropped 4; count of bases not matched to a gene: 9. The CDR3 covers 18 residues. CDR1 and CDR2 from the germline V gene are SGHTA and FQGNSA.

V is TRBV19 and J is TRBJ2-5; the D is unclear. Germline V lookup: CDR1 LNHDA, CDR2 SQIVND (reference sequence). The CDR3 contains 15 residues. With 5 bases removed from V and 4 bases from J, the gap between germline ends came to 17 bases. In nucleotides, the CDR3 is TGTGCCAGTAGTCCCCGCGCTAGACCAGGAGAGACCCAGTACTTC. Its translation: CASSPRARPGETQYF.

The CDR3 spells CASSIDSYNQPQHF. In DNA form, the CDR3 reads TGTGCCAGTAGTATCGACAGCTACAATCAGCCCCAGCATTTT. The chain recombines TRBV19 with TRBJ1-5; D might be TRBD1 (5 bases). The CDR3 is 14 amino acids. Looked up from germline, CDR1 is LNHDA and CDR2 is SQIVND (reference sequence). V was pared by 3 bases and J by 3 bases, with 9 bases between. Combining the CDR3 with reference TRBV19 and TRBJ1-5 gives the whole variable domain DGGITQSPKYLFRKEGQNVTLSCEQNLNHDAMYWYRQDPGQGLRLIYYSQIVNDFQKGDIAEGYSVSREKKESFPLTVTSAQKNPTAFYLCASSIDSYNQPQHFGDGTRLSIL.

V usage is TRBV15 and J usage is TRBJ2-7; 10 nucleotides match TRBD1. The germline V gene encodes CDR1 LNHNV and CDR2 YYDKDF (reference sequence). The ends lost 1 base at V and 7 bases at J; junction bases unmatched: 7. The CDR3 is 15 amino acids. The CDR3: CATSRGDRGPGEQYF. DNA for the CDR3: TGTGCCACCAGCAGAGGGGACAGGGGTCCCGGGGAGCAGTACTTC.

This clonotype was found a few times. With a much larger clone just one base away, this may be a read error. As the CDR3 is not closed by the conserved phenylalanine or tryptophan, this likely results from a read error. The V call is TRBV6-1, the J call TRBJ1-1; D gene uncertain. CDR1 and CDR2 from the germline V gene are MNHNS and SASEGT. Trimming took off 6 bases at V and 3 bases at J, with 5 bases between the two ends. This CDR3 region has 11 residues. As DNA, the CDR3 is TGTGCCAGCAGCCTCTACACTGAAGCTTTCTCT. Translation: CASSLYTEAFS.

This clonotype occurred a few times. The rearrangement uses TRBV7-2 and TRBJ2-7, with D possibly being TRBD2 (7 bases). The germline V gene has CDR1 SGHTA and CDR2 FQGNSA. V lost 6 bases to trimming and J lost 4 bases, with 16 bases between them. This CDR3 is 14 amino acids long. This CDR3 reads CASRGGRGSYEQYF. The CDR3 DNA reads as TGTGCCAGCAGGGGGGGGCGCGGCTCATACGAGCAGTACTTC.

The V call is TRBV6-1, the J call TRBJ2-1; 9 bases map to TRBD2. Germline loops: CDR1 MNHNS, CDR2 SASEGT. The length of the CDR3 is 13 residues. J was trimmed by 10 bases and V by 5 bases; bases with no gene match: 6. DNA of the CDR3: TGTGCCAGCAGTCGACTAGCGGCGTACGAGCAGTTCTTC. Protein: CASSRLAAYEQFF.

There are many counts of this clonotype. The chain links TRBV28 to TRBJ2-7, with TRBD2 matching over 11 bases. J was trimmed by 6 bases and V by 3 bases; bases with no gene match: 4. The CDR3 contains 14 residues. Germline V gene data show CDR1 as MDHEN and CDR2 as SYDVKM. In DNA, the CDR3 is TGTGCCAGCAGTTTTAGCGGGAGGGCCGGCGAGCAGTACTTC. Translation: CASSFSGRAGEQYF.

There are a few counts of this clonotype. The chain is built from TRBV4-1 and TRBJ2-7; D call uncertain. CDR1 is MGHRA, CDR2 YSYEKL, per germline. The CDR3 is 18 amino acids. With 1 base removed from V and 2 bases from J, the gap between germline ends came to 21 bases. The CDR3 DNA follows: TGCGCCAGCAGCCAAGCACAAAGTTCTGGGGAACTGACCTACGAGCAGTACTTC. It translates to CASSQAQSSGELTYEQYF.

The sample holds a few counts of this clonotype. The genes are TRBV6-1 and TRBJ2-6; D might be TRBD2 (5 bases). V lost 4 bases to trimming and J lost 9 bases, with 22 bases between them. Germline CDR1 reads MNHNS; CDR2 reads SASEGT. There are 17 residues in the CDR3. CDR3 sequence reads: CASSARRVPDVRNVLTF. CDR3 in DNA: TGTGCCAGCAGTGCCCGGCGGGTTCCGGATGTGCGCAACGTCCTGACTTTC.